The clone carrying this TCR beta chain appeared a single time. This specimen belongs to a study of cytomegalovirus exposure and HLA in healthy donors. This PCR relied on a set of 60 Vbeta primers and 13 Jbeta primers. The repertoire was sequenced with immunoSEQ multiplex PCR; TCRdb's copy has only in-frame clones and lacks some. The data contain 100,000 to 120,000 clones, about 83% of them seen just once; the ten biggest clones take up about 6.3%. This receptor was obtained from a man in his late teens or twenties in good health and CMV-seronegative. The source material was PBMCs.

This chain's CDR3 is CASSPGGQAAPDNEKLFF. The CDR3 nucleotides read TGCGCCAGCAGCCCTGGGGGACAGGCAGCACCTGATAATGAAAAACTGTTTTTT. This rearrangement joins TRBV4-1 to TRBJ1-4; 8 bases agree with TRBD1. Germline V CDR1 and CDR2: MGHRA, YSYEKL. V shed 4 bases, J shed 4 bases, and the junction held 14 bases outside the gene matches. CDR3 length: 18 amino acids.